One sample yielded the 32 T cell receptor beta chains listed below, sequenced in a study of blood T cell repertoires in COVID-19 (dated by TCRdb to 2020 to 2022). Libraries were prepared through the immunoSEQ multiplex PCR assay. Sourced from immuneACCESS, this table was stored by TCRdb with only in-frame sequences that have V and J called. A share of the clones is absent; for the studies checked, an unresolved V gene accounts for under half, and the remainder has no known explanation. This sample holds about 190,000 clones; approximately 82% were observed only once. Of the sample, about 5.5% falls within the top ten clones. Sequencing input: PBMCs or T cells enriched from blood (not recorded which). The receptor source for this set is a woman aged 55-70 years with acute COVID-19.

This clone has a count of ten or more. V gene TRBV3-1 (or the pseudogene TRBV3-2) combines with J gene TRBJ1-6; TRBD1 is a possible D gene (6 bases). The CDR3 loop spans 16 amino acids. Trimming removed 1 base at V and 10 bases at J, with 17 bases between. Germline V lookup: CDR1 LGHDT, CDR2 YNNKEL (reference sequence). The CDR3, as DNA: TGTGCCAGCAGCCAAGGATTGTGGACAGACTTATCACCCCTCCACTTT. This codes for CASSQGLWTDLSPLHF.

CDR3 coding DNA: TGTGCCACCAGCACACAGGGCAACTATGGCTACACCTTC. Protein product: CATSTQGNYGYTF. This chain connects TRBV15 to TRBJ1-2, with D possibly TRBD1 on 6 matching bases. CDR3 length equals 13 residues. Germline V gene sequence: CDR1 LNHNV, CDR2 YYDKDF (reference sequence). The V end was cut by 4 bases, the J end by 2 bases, with 8 bases between. The variable domain in full, with the rest retrieved from reference TRBV15 and TRBJ1-2, is DAMVIQNPRYQVTQFGKPVTLSCSQTLNHNVMYWYQQKSSQAPKLLFHYYDKDFNNEADTPDNFQSRRPNTSFCFLDIRSPGLGDTAMYLCATSTQGNYGYTFGSGTRLTVV.

CDR3 nucleotide sequence: TGTGCCAGCAGCCGGACAGGGCATGGCGAGCAGTACTTC. Amino acid sequence: CASSRTGHGEQYF. V gene TRBV27 combines with J gene TRBJ2-7, with 8 positions matching TRBD1. The CDR3 loop spans 13 amino acids. CDR1 and CDR2 (germline): MNHEY, SMNVEV (reference sequence). After removal of 6 bases from V and 6 bases from J, the junction contained 7 bases not matched to a gene.

The J gene is TRBJ2-5, the V gene TRBV7-9; 8 nucleotides match TRBD2. The V and J ends lost 3 bases and 2 bases, in that order; junction bases with no gene match: 5. Germline CDR1 SEHNR, CDR2 FQNEAQ (reference sequence). The CDR3 is made up of 15 amino acids. The CDR3 region is CASSFLAGLQETQYF. The CDR3 DNA reads as TGTGCCAGCAGCTTCCTAGCGGGTTTACAAGAGACCCAGTACTTC.

The J gene is TRBJ2-7, the V gene TRBV5-4; TRBD1 agrees at 12 bases. CDR3 length: 14 amino acids. Trimming removed 3 bases from V and 4 bases from J; junction bases left unmatched: 2. From germline, CDR1 is SGHNT and CDR2 YYREEE (reference sequence). The CDR3 DNA follows: TGTGCCAGCAGCTCGGGACAGGGGGCTTACGAGCAGTACTTC. As protein: CASSSGQGAYEQYF. The entire variable domain, with the rest obtained from reference TRBV5-4 and TRBJ2-7, is as follows: ETGVTQSPTHLIKTRGQQVTLRCSSQSGHNTVSWYQQALGQGPQFIFQYYREEENGRGNFPPRFSGLQFPNYSSELNVNALELDDSALYLCASSSGQGAYEQYFGPGTRLTVT.

The chain combines TRBV5-1 with TRBJ2-6; 7 nucleotides line up with TRBD2. V dropped 4 bases and J dropped 2; count of bases not matched to a gene: 9. From germline, CDR1 is SGHRS and CDR2 YFSETQ. The CDR3 consists of 17 residues. Here the CDR3 DNA reads TGCGCCAGCAGCGCGGGACTAATCAGCACTGGGGCCAACGTCCTGACTTTC. Protein sequence: CASSAGLISTGANVLTF.

This chain connects TRBV5-1 to TRBJ1-2; tentative D call: TRBD1 (5 bases). Trimming stripped 5 bases from V and 6 bases from J, with 14 bases between. This CDR3 is 13 amino acids long. From germline, CDR1 is SGHRS and CDR2 YFSETQ. The CDR3 protein is CASSLRGEHGYTF. The CDR3 region has the DNA TGCGCCAGCAGTCTACGGGGGGAGCATGGCTACACCTTC.

Concerning this clone itself: The sample has other DNA sequences that encode this CDR3 too. V gene TRBV18 combines with J gene TRBJ2-5; D remains unclear. The germline V gene encodes CDR1 KGHSH and CDR2 LQKENI. The CDR3 runs 12 residues. The germline V and J ends were trimmed by 3 bases and 4 bases, with 6 bases remaining between them. The CDR3 region has the DNA TGTGCCAGCTCACCCCCCTCAGAGACCCAGTACTTC. Translated, it gives CASSPPSETQYF.

The chain couples TRBV2 to TRBJ2-3; TRBD1 agrees at 10 bases. V was pared by 8 bases and J by 3 bases, with 5 bases of the junction left unmatched. The CDR3 totals 14 residues. Germline V gives CDR1 SNHLY, CDR2 FYNNEI. The CDR3 DNA sequence: TGTGCCAGCCAGACAGGGGGCAGGACAGATACGCAGTATTTT. It yields the protein CASQTGGRTDTQYF.

This chain joins TRBV6-5 and TRBJ2-2; TRBD2 matches 7 bases. The V and J ends lost 7 bases and 1 base, in that order; junction bases with no gene match: 3. The CDR3 runs to 14 residues. Germline V gene sequence: CDR1 MNHEY, CDR2 SVGAGI. This CDR3 is CASNPSGNTGELFF. As DNA, the CDR3 is TGTGCCAGCAACCCTAGCGGGAACACCGGGGAGCTGTTTTTT.

The chain couples TRBV15 to TRBJ2-1; weak D call: TRBD1 (6 bases). Between the trimmed V and J ends, which lost 2 bases and 10 bases, there was a span of 12 bases. From germline, CDR1 is LNHNV and CDR2 YYDKDF (reference sequence). The CDR3 totals 13 residues. In DNA, the CDR3 is TGTGCCACCAGCAGACACAGGGTTTGGGAGCAGTTCTTC. Translated, it gives CATSRHRVWEQFF.

This clone was seen once. This chain joins TRBV10-3 and TRBJ1-6; possibly TRBD1 for D (6 bases). CDR3 length: 15 amino acids. V was trimmed by 5 bases and J by 6 bases, leaving 14 bases between them. Germline loops: CDR1 ENHRY, CDR2 SYGVKD. The DNA of the CDR3 is TGTGCCATCAGTAGGGTACAGGGTGGTAATTCACCCCTCCACTTT. Translated: CAISRVQGGNSPLHF.

This clone was observed once. The gene calls are TRBV6-2 or TRBV6-3 and TRBJ1-1; D is uncertain. Per germline, CDR1 MNHEY and CDR2 SVGEGT. Deletions cut 0 bases from V and 5 bases from J, with 16 bases between. This CDR3 is built from 16 residues. CDR3 loop: CASSYSEYTRRTEAFF. DNA of the CDR3: TGTGCCAGCAGTTACTCGGAGTACACCCGACGGACTGAAGCTTTCTTT.

This chain connects TRBV19 to TRBJ2-1; 7 nucleotides align to TRBD1. The CDR3 contains 13 residues. Germline CDR1 reads LNHDA; CDR2 reads SQIVND (reference sequence). The CDR3 DNA reads as TGTGCAGTGGGCAAGGGGGCCTGGGATGAGCAGTTCTTC. It yields the protein CAVGKGAWDEQFF.

The chain combines TRBV5-1 with TRBJ1-2, with D possibly matching TRBD1 (6 bases). The CDR3 length is 14 residues. V dropped 0 bases and J dropped 5 bases, with 11 bases sitting between them. Germline CDR1 is SGHRS and CDR2 is YFSETQ. The CDR3 region is CASSLEGVNYGYTF. CDR3 sequence (DNA): TGCGCCAGCAGCTTGGAGGGGGTAAATTATGGCTACACCTTC.

The chain uses TRBV28 and TRBJ1-6; 7 bases match TRBD1. Germline V gene sequence: CDR1 MDHEN, CDR2 SYDVKM. The CDR3 has 15 residues. With V trimmed by 8 bases and J by 7 bases, 11 bases remained unmatched. The CDR3 reads CASHGTDLTNSPLHF. The CDR3 coding sequence is TGTGCCAGCCACGGGACAGACCTAACAAATTCACCCCTCCACTTT. Variable domain in full (rest from reference TRBV28 and TRBJ1-6): DVKVTQSSRYLVKRTGEKVFLECVQDMDHENMFWYRQDPGLGLRLIYFSYDVKMKEKGDIPEGYSVSREKKERFSLILESASTNQTSMYLCASHGTDLTNSPLHFGNGTRLTVT.

This clone was seen only once. The chain uses TRBV4-3 and TRBJ2-3; 7 bases map to TRBD2. This CDR3 region has 19 residues. Germline CDR1 and CDR2: LGHNA and YSLEER. V trimming: 2 bases; J trimming: 2 bases; junction bases outside the gene matches: 16. The CDR3 spells CASSQTYAPWGGDTDTQYF. CDR3 DNA: TGCGCCAGCAGCCAAACCTACGCCCCTTGGGGAGGGGACACAGATACGCAGTATTTT.

V and J are TRBV19 and TRBJ1-5; 8 bases align to TRBD1. Germline values: CDR1 LNHDA, CDR2 SQIVND (reference sequence). The ends lost 6 bases at V and 11 bases at J; junction bases unmatched: 12. This CDR3 region has 14 residues. The CDR3 loop is CASSSDRGAMAQHF. The CDR3 DNA reads TGTGCCAGTAGCTCAGACAGGGGCGCCATGGCCCAGCATTTT.

The chain recombines TRBV18 with TRBJ1-5, with TRBD1 as a possible D gene (5 bases). The V end lost 1 base, the J end lost 0 bases, and 7 bases lay between the germline ends. The CDR3 is 15 amino acids. Germline values: CDR1 KGHSH, CDR2 LQKENI. The CDR3 loop reads CASSPRQNSNQPQHF. In DNA form, the CDR3 reads TGTGCCAGCTCACCACGACAGAATAGCAATCAGCCCCAGCATTTT.

This chain uses TRBV11-2 with TRBJ2-3; TRBD1 might be the D (5 bases). The CDR3 spans 14 residues. The germline gives CDR1 SGHAT, CDR2 FQNNGV. Between the trimmed V and J ends, which lost 3 bases and 6 bases, there was a span of 13 bases. CDR3 in amino acids: CASSLGLNGDTQYF. CDR3 sequence (DNA): TGTGCCAGCAGCTTGGGGCTCAACGGGGATACGCAGTATTTT.

The sample holds one count of this clone. This chain connects TRBV5-6 to TRBJ2-2; 9 bases align to TRBD1. Germline V gives CDR1 SGHDT, CDR2 YYEEEE. V lost 4 bases to trimming and J lost 7 bases; unmatched junction nucleotides: 14. The CDR3 covers 17 residues. The CDR3, as DNA: TGTGCCAGCAGCACCGTGAGGGGGACAGGGTTTATCGGGGAGCTGTTTTTT. Encoded protein: CASSTVRGTGFIGELFF.

The genes are TRBV6-5 and TRBJ1-1, with 10 bases fitting TRBD1. V lost 10 bases and J lost 8; bases outside the gene matches: 7. The CDR3 contains 12 residues. CDR1 is MNHEY and CDR2 is SVGAGI in the germline V gene. CDR3 amino acids: CATMTGGREAFF. In DNA, the CDR3 is TGTGCCACGATGACAGGGGGCAGGGAAGCTTTCTTT.

This clone showed up just once. CDR3 in amino acids: CAWGPTSNEKLFF. CDR3 DNA: TGTGCCTGGGGGCCCACCAGCAATGAAAAACTGTTTTTT. The V call is TRBV30, the J call TRBJ1-4, with D unresolved. V lost 5 bases and J lost 5, with 12 bases in between. CDR1 and CDR2 (germline): GTSNPN, SVGIG (reference sequence). This CDR3 has 13 residues.

J is TRBJ1-1 and V is TRBV10-3; TRBD1 aligns across 8 bases. The CDR3 consists of 16 residues. Germline assignment: CDR1 ENHRY and CDR2 SYGVKD. With 0 bases clipped from V and 2 bases from J, the junction kept 5 bases outside the gene matches. CDR3 sequence (DNA): TGTGCCATCAGTGAGTCGGGTGGACAGGGTAACACTGAAGCTTTCTTT. It codes for CAISESGGQGNTEAFF.

The chain combines TRBV7-8 with TRBJ2-3; maybe TRBD2 (6 bases). Germline lookup yields CDR1 SGHVS and CDR2 FQNEAQ. The CDR3 covers 15 residues. Trimming stripped 1 base from V and 2 bases from J, with 10 bases between. CDR3 nucleotides: TGTGCCAGCAGCTTAGGCGGGGTGAACACAGATACGCAGTATTTT. Protein product: CASSLGGVNTDTQYF. The variable domain in full, with the rest retrieved from reference TRBV7-8 and TRBJ2-3, is GAGVSQSPRYKVAKRGQDVALRCDPISGHVSLFWYQQALGQGPEFLTYFQNEAQLDKSGLPSDRFFAERPEGSVSTLKIQRTQQEDSAVYLCASSLGGVNTDTQYFGPGTRLTVL.

The rearrangement joins TRBV29-1 to TRBJ1-2, with 7 bases matching TRBD1. Trimming removed 4 bases from V and 2 bases from J; junction bases left unmatched: 7. The CDR3 totals 14 residues. Germline CDR1 and CDR2: SQVTM and ANQGSEA. The CDR3 DNA reads as TGCAGCGTTGCCCCGGGACAGTTGAACTATGGCTACACCTTC. Its protein is CSVAPGQLNYGYTF.

Turning to this clone: An end of the junction does not agree with germline; a read error may underlie this. This chain uses TRBV3-1 (or the pseudogene TRBV3-2) with TRBJ2-5, with D possibly being TRBD1 (6 bases). In germline, CDR1 is LGHDT, CDR2 YNNKEL (reference sequence). The CDR3 has 12 amino acids. The CDR3 loop is CASSQNRDQGHF. In DNA, the CDR3 is TGTGCCAGCAGCCAGAACCGGGACCAGGGGCACTTC.

This clone turned up a few times. The chain is built from TRBV2 and TRBJ1-2, with D tentatively TRBD1 (6 bases). From germline, CDR1 is SNHLY and CDR2 FYNNEI. V shed 6 bases and J shed 8 bases, with 28 bases lying between them. The CDR3 is made up of 17 amino acids. The CDR3 bases are TGTGCCAGCAGGGAGAGTATACCGACAGGCCATAGCGGGGGCTACACCTTC. Translation: CASRESIPTGHSGGYTF.

In regard to this clone: Other DNA sequences in the sample encode the same CDR3. The rearrangement links TRBV5-1 to TRBJ2-5; D not resolved. The CDR3 is 14 residues long. The V end lost 0 bases, the J end lost 4 bases, and 10 bases lay between the germline ends. Germline V lookup: CDR1 SGHRS, CDR2 YFSETQ. The CDR3 region is CASSLADIGETQYF. The CDR3 nucleotides read TGCGCCAGCAGCTTGGCCGACATCGGAGAGACCCAGTACTTC.

The chain uses TRBV29-1 and TRBJ1-1; D possibly corresponds to TRBD1 (5 bases). Germline values: CDR1 SQVTM, CDR2 ANQGSEA. This CDR3 comprises 14 residues. The ends were cut back, 6 bases at V and 1 base at J, with 15 bases in the middle. The CDR3 sequence is CSVTIRRGNTEAFF. CDR3 coding DNA: TGCAGCGTAACTATAAGGAGGGGGAACACTGAAGCTTTCTTT.

The V gene is TRBV27, the J gene TRBJ2-6; D call uncertain. Germline values: CDR1 MNHEY, CDR2 SMNVEV (reference sequence). CDR3 length: 13 amino acids. V dropped 5 bases and J dropped 1 base, with 3 bases sitting between them. This CDR3 reads CASSPSGANVLTF. Written as DNA, the CDR3 is TGTGCCAGCAGTCCTTCTGGGGCCAACGTCCTGACTTTC.

The rearrangement uses TRBV7-2 and TRBJ2-4; perhaps TRBD2 as D (5 bases). Trimming removed 5 bases at V and 3 bases at J, with 17 bases between. The CDR3 has 16 amino acids. Germline assignment: CDR1 SGHTA and CDR2 FQGNSA. In nucleotides, the CDR3 is TGTGCCAGCAGCCCCCAGGCTAGCACGGGCAAAAACATTCAGTACTTC. This gives the protein CASSPQASTGKNIQYF. The full variable domain, in which reference TRBV7-2 and TRBJ2-4 provide the parts outside the CDR3, is GAGVSQSPSNKVTEKGKDVELRCDPISGHTALYWYRQSLGQGLEFLIYFQGNSAPDKSGLPSDRFSAERTGGSVSTLTIQRTQQEDSAVYLCASSPQASTGKNIQYFGAGTRLSVL.